This record covers a single T cell receptor (beta chain). Its matching antigen is unknown. The data are from a study of cytomegalovirus exposure and HLA in healthy donors. General observations from the study: Information on immune exposure was restricted to one variable (CMV serostatus).

The CDR3 loop spans 15 amino acids. Germline CDR1 reads MNHNS; CDR2 reads SASEGT. Trimming cost V 9 bases and J 7 bases; bases outside gene matches: 9. The study ran its PCR with 60 Vbeta and 13 Jbeta primers. Profiling relied on immunoSEQ multiplex PCR, and the TCRdb table lists in-frame clones only, not all of them. The sample yields 110,000 to 150,000 clones, roughly 80% seen once. The rearrangement joins TRBV6-1 to TRBJ2-2, with TRBD2 matching over 12 bases. The sequence was collected from a woman aged 40 to 50 in good health and CMV-seropositive. The sequencing sample was made of PBMCs. The DNA of the CDR3 is TGTGCCAGTCTCGGACTAGCGGGATTTCTCGGGGAGCTGTTTTTT. Translating gives CASLGLAGFLGELFF.